Presented here are 25 T cell receptor beta chains from one specimen sequenced in a study of long-term antiretroviral therapy in people with HIV. Survey level was the resolution at which the v3.0 immunoSEQ assay ran. The table came from immunoSEQ multiplex PCR; TCRdb's copy has only in-frame clones and leaves some out. Found here are 24,000 or so clones, around 85% of them singletons; the top ten hold around 10%. The source material was unsorted PBMCs, sampled 2.3 years after starting antiretroviral therapy. The receptors were gathered from a man aged 40-55 years with HIV.

V is TRBV6-5 and J is TRBJ2-7; TRBD2 might be the D (7 bases). V lost 3 bases and J 2 bases, leaving 14 bases between the germline ends. The CDR3 is made up of 15 amino acids. The V gene's germline CDR1 is MNHEY and CDR2 SVGAGI. CDR3 sequence (DNA): TGTGCCAGCAGTTATCGAGGGAGGGGGACCTACGAGCAGTACTTC. Protein product: CASSYRGRGTYEQYF.

The rearrangement links TRBV25-1 to TRBJ2-3; 13 bases map to TRBD2. Trimming removed 6 bases from V and 6 bases from J; junction bases left unmatched: 9. From germline, CDR1 is MGHDK and CDR2 SYGVNS. The length of the CDR3 is 16 residues. The CDR3 loop reads CASRTSGGARADTQYF. DNA of the CDR3: TGTGCCAGCAGAACTAGCGGGGGGGCCAGGGCGGATACGCAGTATTTT.

This chain links TRBV19 with TRBJ1-2, with 7 bases identical to TRBD1. In germline, CDR1 is LNHDA, CDR2 SQIVND (reference sequence). The junction had 6 bases not matched to a gene; V was cut back by 4 bases and J by 1 base. The length of the CDR3 is 15 residues. The CDR3 region is CASSRSRDSNYGYTF. Here the CDR3 DNA reads TGTGCCAGTAGTAGATCCCGGGACAGTAACTATGGCTACACCTTC.

V is TRBV5-5 and J is TRBJ2-5, with D perhaps matching TRBD1 or TRBD2 (5 bases each). V gave up 3 bases and J gave up 3 bases, with 12 bases separating them. The CDR3 totals 14 residues. Germline loops: CDR1 SGHKS, CDR2 YYEKEE (reference sequence). The CDR3 DNA sequence: TGTGCCAGCAGCTGGACCGGGACCGAAGAGACCCAGTACTTC. It yields the protein CASSWTGTEETQYF.

The rearrangement links TRBV19 to TRBJ2-1; D might be TRBD2 (5 bases). Germline CDR1 reads LNHDA; CDR2 reads SQIVND (reference sequence). CDR3 length: 17 residues. V lost 2 bases, J lost 6 bases, and 20 bases lay in between. Here the CDR3 reads CASSIWSGSSLRNEQFF. The DNA for the CDR3 is TGTGCCAGTAGTATATGGAGCGGCTCTTCATTGCGCAATGAGCAGTTCTTC.

This clone was seen only once. The chain is built from TRBV25-1 and TRBJ2-2; D possibly corresponds to TRBD1 (5 bases). The V end was cut by 7 bases, the J end by 5 bases, with 8 bases between. Germline V gene data show CDR1 as MGHDK and CDR2 as SYGVNS. The CDR3 covers 12 residues. The CDR3 nucleotides are TGTGCCAGCAATCCAGGGACCGGGGAGCTGTTTTTT. Its translation is CASNPGTGELFF. Variable domain in full (rest from reference TRBV25-1 and TRBJ2-2): EADIYQTPRYLVIGTGKKITLECSQTMGHDKMYWYQQDPGMELHLIHYSYGVNSTEKGDLSSESTVSRIRTEHFPLTLESARPSHTSQYLCASNPGTGELFFGEGSRLTVL.

The chain employs TRBV7-6 and TRBJ2-1, with 8 positions matching TRBD1. Germline V gene sequence: CDR1 SGHVS, CDR2 FNYEAQ. The CDR3 runs 14 residues. V dropped 5 bases and J dropped 2; count of bases not matched to a gene: 2. This CDR3 reads CASSLGQAYNEQFF. The CDR3 nucleotides are TGTGCCAGCAGCCTGGGACAGGCCTACAATGAGCAGTTCTTC.

The rearrangement joins TRBV5-1 to TRBJ2-7, with 8 bases that match TRBD1. Germline CDR1 and CDR2: SGHRS and YFSETQ. The CDR3 extends over 15 amino acids. With 5 bases clipped from V and 3 bases from J, the junction kept 10 bases outside the gene matches. CDR3 coding DNA: TGCGCCAGCAGGCCACCAGGGGGCTATCTCTACGAGCAGTACTTC. Translated: CASRPPGGYLYEQYF.

In DNA form, the CDR3 reads TGCGCCAGCAGCTCTTCTGACTCTACGCGTTGGGAGCAGTTCTTC. It translates to CASSSSDSTRWEQFF. The chain has TRBV5-1 and TRBJ2-1; D is undetermined. V lost 3 bases, J lost 10 bases, and 20 bases lay in between. CDR3 size: 15 residues. Germline V gives CDR1 SGHRS, CDR2 YFSETQ.

This sequence joins TRBV6-1 and TRBJ2-5; 12 bases agree with TRBD2. The CDR3 contains 15 residues. CDR1 is MNHNS and CDR2 is SASEGT in the germline V gene. The trim removed 5 bases at V and 5 bases at J, leaving 6 bases unmatched. The DNA of the CDR3 is TGTGCCAGCAGTCTGACTAGCGGGAGACGGGAGACCCAGTACTTC. The encoded protein is CASSLTSGRRETQYF.

This chain links TRBV5-1 with TRBJ1-2; the D is unclear. This CDR3 has 15 residues. Trimming cost V 0 bases and J 0 bases, with 9 bases left between them. Germline V gene data show CDR1 as SGHRS and CDR2 as YFSETQ. The CDR3 loop reads CASSLAAGTNYGYTF. As DNA, the CDR3 is TGCGCCAGCAGCTTGGCGGCAGGTACTAACTATGGCTACACCTTC.

The chain combines TRBV6-6 with TRBJ1-1; D ambiguous. The CDR3 sequence is 14 residues long. The V and J ends lost 2 bases and 1 base respectively, with 8 bases between them. Germline loops: CDR1 MNHNY, CDR2 SVGAGI (reference sequence). The CDR3 nucleotides read TGTGCCAGCAGTTACGAGCCGGGGAACACTGAAGCTTTCTTT. Translation: CASSYEPGNTEAFF.

The chain is built from TRBV19 and TRBJ1-4, with D maybe TRBD1 (6 bases). From germline, CDR1 is LNHDA and CDR2 SQIVND (reference sequence). The length of the CDR3 is 14 residues. The V end was cut by 3 bases, the J end by 7 bases, with 12 bases between. CDR3 sequence reads: CASSMGQGSEKLFF. CDR3 nucleotide sequence: TGTGCCAGTAGTATGGGACAAGGGAGTGAAAAACTGTTTTTT.

The chain carries TRBV5-8 and TRBJ2-3; D is unresolved. Germline CDR1 and CDR2: SGHTS and YDEGEE. This CDR3 has 15 residues. The V gene lost 4 bases and the J gene lost 8 bases, with 20 bases spanning the gap. CDR3 nucleotide sequence: TGTGCCAGCAGCCCAACAGCAGGCGGCTTGTTTACGCAGTATTTT. This codes for CASSPTAGGLFTQYF.

This chain connects TRBV27 to TRBJ1-4; 7 bases agree with TRBD1. The CDR3 covers 15 residues. The V and J ends lost 1 base and 8 bases, in that order; junction bases with no gene match: 7. Germline CDR1 reads MNHEY; CDR2 reads SMNVEV (reference sequence). The CDR3 region has the DNA TGTGCCAGCAGTTTATATGTAGGGGGCGGCGAAAAACTGTTTTTT. It specifies CASSLYVGGGEKLFF. Complete variable domain (other parts from reference TRBV27 and TRBJ1-4): EAQVTQNPRYLITVTGKKLTVTCSQNMNHEYMSWYRQDPGLGLRQIYYSMNVEVTDKGDVPEGYKVSRKEKRNFPLILESPSPNQTSLYFCASSLYVGGGEKLFFGSGTQLSVL.

This chain joins TRBV12-5 and TRBJ2-1; the D gene could be TRBD1 or TRBD2 (6 bases each). This CDR3 has 17 residues. The V gene lost 5 bases and the J gene lost 1 base, with 18 bases spanning the gap. Germline loops: CDR1 LGHNT, CDR2 FRNRAP. The CDR3 coding sequence is TGTGCTAGTGGTCCAAAGGGGGGCAGTCTGTCCTACAATGAGCAGTTCTTC. Its protein product is CASGPKGGSLSYNEQFF.

The chain has TRBV4-2 and TRBJ1-1, with D uncertain. Germline values: CDR1 LGHNA, CDR2 YNFKEQ. V lost 1 base to trimming and J lost 6 bases, with 6 bases between them. CDR3 length: 12 amino acids. The CDR3 DNA reads TGTGCCAGCAGCCAAGTCGATGCTGAAGCTTTCTTT. Translating it yields CASSQVDAEAFF.

The rearrangement joins TRBV4-1 to TRBJ1-2, with TRBD1 identical over 7 bases. The CDR3 is 15 amino acids. The germline CDR1 and CDR2 sequences are MGHRA and YSYEKL. The J segment lost 7 bases and the V segment lost 0 bases, leaving 8 bases of the junction unmatched. CDR3 sequence (DNA): TGCGCCAGCAGCCAAGATCAGGACAGGTTGGCTGGCTACACCTTC. As protein: CASSQDQDRLAGYTF.

With respect to this clone: A read error may account for a junction end that differs from germline. The V and J genes are TRBV10-3 and TRBJ1-4; D is ambiguous. Germline assignment: CDR1 ENHRY and CDR2 SYGVKD. The CDR3 has 13 amino acids. The CDR3, as DNA: TGTGCCATCAGTGACAGTCCCCCTTCGCCTTCCTATTTT. Residues: CAISDSPPSPSYF.

This chain's CDR3 is CASSLGQGNSPLHF. The CDR3 DNA sequence: TGCGCCAGCAGCTTGGGACAGGGGAATTCACCCCTCCACTTT. The V gene is TRBV5-1, the J gene TRBJ1-6; 8 nucleotides line up with TRBD1. The CDR3 covers 14 residues. Germline V gene data show CDR1 as SGHRS and CDR2 as YFSETQ. Losses at the gene ends were 0 bases for V and 7 bases for J; bases not matched to a gene: 0.

This clone was counted once. The chain couples TRBV7-9 to TRBJ1-1, with 8 bases that match TRBD1. From germline, CDR1 is SEHNR and CDR2 FQNEAQ (reference sequence). The CDR3 totals 16 residues. With V trimmed by 4 bases and J by 2 bases, 9 bases remained unmatched. Here the CDR3 DNA reads TGTGCCAGCAGCTACCCCGCGGGACAGGAAAACACTGAAGCTTTCTTT. Its translation: CASSYPAGQENTEAFF. The full variable domain, with the rest looked up from reference TRBV7-9 and TRBJ1-1, is DTGVSQNPRHKITKRGQNVTFRCDPISEHNRLYWYRQTLGQGPEFLTYFQNEAQLEKSRLLSDRFSAERPKGSFSTLEIQRTEQGDSAMYLCASSYPAGQENTEAFFGQGTRLTVV.

The chain uses TRBV6-5 and TRBJ2-6; D is unresolved. The ends were cut back, 2 bases at V and 0 bases at J, with 8 bases in the middle. This CDR3 comprises 16 residues. Per germline, CDR1 MNHEY and CDR2 SVGAGI. This CDR3 reads CASSYTAASGANVLTF. Here the CDR3 DNA reads TGTGCCAGCAGTTACACGGCCGCCTCTGGGGCCAACGTCCTGACTTTC.

V and J are TRBV19 and TRBJ1-5; tentative D call: TRBD1 (5 bases). V lost 7 bases and J lost 0, with 19 bases in between. The V gene's germline CDR1 is LNHDA and CDR2 SQIVND (reference sequence). The CDR3 covers 17 residues. Here the CDR3 reads CASTTFQGSYSNQPQHF. CDR3 DNA: TGTGCCAGTACTACCTTCCAGGGTTCCTATAGCAATCAGCCCCAGCATTTT.

The rearrangement joins TRBV28 to TRBJ2-7, with TRBD2 identical over 7 bases. Trimming cost V 4 bases and J 3 bases; bases outside gene matches: 9. This CDR3 spans 15 amino acids. In germline, CDR1 is MDHEN, CDR2 SYDVKM. CDR3 sequence: CASSYRAGTYYEQYF. DNA of the CDR3: TGTGCCAGCAGTTATCGAGCGGGGACTTACTACGAGCAGTACTTC.

The chain joins TRBV25-1 to TRBJ1-1; D is unclear. This CDR3 spans 13 amino acids. V gave up 3 bases and J gave up 1 base, with 6 bases separating them. The germline CDR1 and CDR2 sequences are MGHDK and SYGVNS. CDR3 sequence (DNA): TGTGCCAGCAGTGAGACTCAGAACACTGAAGCTTTCTTT. Residues: CASSETQNTEAFF. The whole variable domain, remainder taken from reference TRBV25-1 and TRBJ1-1, is EADIYQTPRYLVIGTGKKITLECSQTMGHDKMYWYQQDPGMELHLIHYSYGVNSTEKGDLSSESTVSRIRTEHFPLTLESARPSHTSQYLCASSETQNTEAFFGQGTRLTVV.